These 22 T cell receptor beta chains were sequenced from one sample in a study of regulatory T cells in long-lasting Graves disease. Sample time point: newly diagnosed GD, antithyroid drugs for less than 3 months. With RNA extracted from PBMCs as input, the TCR library was made. Construction of TCR beta libraries relied on iRepertoire HTBI primers and on Arm-PCR targeting CDR3 regions. TCRdb re-derived calls from the multiplex PCR reads in MiXCR, one entry per CDR3 protein. The sample lists about 330,000 distinct CDR3 sequences; 15% to 20% were seen once. The same specimen was also included in a second study, on T cells in Graves' hyperthyroidism and ophthalmopathy.

The sample was peripheral blood mononuclear cells (PBMCs), taken at new diagnosis, from a patient treated with antithyroid drugs. All receptors derive from a woman under 30 with Graves disease.

This clonotype was observed at least ten times. The chain carries TRBV2 and TRBJ1-1, with D uncertain. Trimming removed 1 base from V and 3 bases from J, with 6 bases in between. CDR1 SNHLY and CDR2 FYNNEI come from the germline V gene. The CDR3 is 13 residues long. CDR3 region: CASSEDTYTEAFF. In nucleotides, the CDR3 is TGTGCCAGCAGTGAAGACACCTACACTGAAGCTTTCTTT.

This clonotype was found a few times. This chain uses TRBV5-4 with TRBJ1-2, with D perhaps matching TRBD1 (5 bases). Trimming cost V 4 bases and J 6 bases, with 19 bases left between them. Looked up from germline, CDR1 is SGHNT and CDR2 is YYREEE (reference sequence). The CDR3 contains 15 residues. The CDR3 coding sequence is TGTGCCAGCAGCCCCGAACCACTCAGGGAAGATGGCTACACCTTC. As protein: CASSPEPLREDGYTF. Combining the CDR3 with reference TRBV5-4 and TRBJ1-2 gives the whole variable domain ETGVTQSPTHLIKTRGQQVTLRCSSQSGHNTVSWYQQALGQGPQFIFQYYREEENGRGNFPPRFSGLQFPNYSSELNVNALELDDSALYLCASSPEPLREDGYTFGSGTRLTVV.

This clonotype was found a few times. V gene TRBV14 combines with J gene TRBJ2-3; no clear D. The CDR3 has 16 amino acids. From germline, CDR1 is SGHDN and CDR2 FVKESK. V shed 7 bases and J shed 0 bases, with 17 bases lying between them. In DNA form, the CDR3 reads TGTGCCAGCATAAGGATACAGAAGATTAGCACAGATACGCAGTATTTT. The encoded protein is CASIRIQKISTDTQYF.

A remark on this clonotype: This may come from a read error, since a much larger clone is one base off. This sequence joins TRBV3-1 and TRBJ2-1; TRBD2 matches 7 bases. The CDR3 is made up of 15 amino acids. With 8 bases clipped from V and 9 bases from J, the junction kept 16 bases outside the gene matches. Germline assignment: CDR1 LGHDT and CDR2 YNNKEL (reference sequence). DNA for the CDR3: TGTGCCAGCGGAAAAGCGGGGTACCGGAACAGTGAGCAGTTCTTC. Amino acid sequence: CASGKAGYRNSEQFF.

This clonotype was recorded many times. The V call is TRBV20-1, the J call TRBJ2-7; TRBD1 is a possible D gene (7 bases). The CDR3 consists of 13 residues. The V end was cut by 5 bases, the J end by 3 bases, with 14 bases between. Germline lookup yields CDR1 DFQATT and CDR2 SNEGSKA (reference sequence). CDR3: CSALDRTNYEQYF. In nucleotides, the CDR3 is TGCAGTGCTTTGGACAGGACTAACTACGAGCAGTACTTC.

This clonotype was seen a handful of times. The V gene is TRBV5-6, the J gene TRBJ2-3; TRBD1 matches 10 bases. CDR1 and CDR2 (germline): SGHDT, YYEEEE. The CDR3 extends over 16 amino acids. V was pared by 4 bases and J by 1 base, with 6 bases of the junction left unmatched. Written as DNA, the CDR3 is TGTGCCAGCAGCCTTCCTGGACAGGGGGGCACAGATACGCAGTATTTT. It specifies CASSLPGQGGTDTQYF.

This clonotype was seen repeatedly, ten times or more. The chain joins TRBV10-3 to TRBJ2-2, with 8 bases identical to TRBD2. Germline values: CDR1 ENHRY, CDR2 SYGVKD. This CDR3 has 14 amino acids. V shed 10 bases and J 0 bases; nucleotides not matched to a gene: 4. CDR3 amino acids: CATGGDSNTGELFF. In DNA form, the CDR3 reads TGTGCCACCGGGGGGGACTCGAACACCGGGGAGCTGTTTTTT.

The chain uses TRBV7-2 and TRBJ1-2; D is undetermined. Looked up from germline, CDR1 is SGHTA and CDR2 is FQGNSA. This CDR3 contains 17 residues. Trimming took 2 bases from V and 4 from J, leaving 20 bases between them. The CDR3 DNA reads TGTGCCAGCAGCTTACCCCCGGCAGTTACAACATTCTATGGCTACACCTTC. This codes for CASSLPPAVTTFYGYTF. Looking up the rest from reference TRBV7-2 and TRBJ1-2 gives the full variable domain: GAGVSQSPSNKVTEKGKDVELRCDPISGHTALYWYRQSLGQGLEFLIYFQGNSAPDKSGLPSDRFSAERTGGSVSTLTIQRTQQEDSAVYLCASSLPPAVTTFYGYTFGSGTRLTVV.

The gene calls are TRBV5-1 and TRBJ2-7, with TRBD1 matching over 10 bases. The J segment lost 2 bases and the V segment lost 3 bases, leaving 8 bases of the junction unmatched. CDR3 size: 16 residues. Germline CDR1 SGHRS, CDR2 YFSETQ. This CDR3 reads CASSSIDRGRAYEQYF. The CDR3 DNA follows: TGCGCCAGCAGCTCGATTGACAGGGGGCGCGCCTACGAGCAGTACTTC.

A few counts support this clonotype. The V call is TRBV9, the J call TRBJ2-3; D unresolved. Trimming shortened V by 0 bases and J by 2 bases, and 10 bases separated the two germline ends. Germline V gene data show CDR1 as SGDLS and CDR2 as YYNGEE. This CDR3 is 15 amino acids long. Here the CDR3 DNA reads TGTGCCAGCAGCGTAGCCTCCCACTCCACAGATACGCAGTATTTT. Its translation: CASSVASHSTDTQYF.

This clonotype was picked up many times. V usage is TRBV3-1 and J usage is TRBJ2-3; weak D call: TRBD2 (6 bases). The CDR3 sequence is 16 residues long. V lost 5 bases to trimming and J lost 0 bases, with 15 bases between them. Germline V lookup: CDR1 LGHDT, CDR2 YNNKEL (reference sequence). Here the CDR3 reads CASSNGPGDSTDTQYF. In DNA, the CDR3 is TGTGCCAGCAGCAACGGTCCGGGAGATAGCACAGATACGCAGTATTTT.

This clonotype was seen repeatedly, ten times or more. This rearrangement joins TRBV3-1 to TRBJ1-1, with D perhaps matching TRBD1 (5 bases). The CDR3 loop spans 15 amino acids. Germline assignment: CDR1 LGHDT and CDR2 YNNKEL (reference sequence). The V end lost 2 bases, the J end lost 0 bases, and 10 bases lay between the germline ends. As DNA, the CDR3 is TGTGCCAGCAGCCAACGTGGGACGGTGAACACTGAAGCTTTCTTT. It codes for CASSQRGTVNTEAFF.

This clonotype has a count of ten or more. The chain employs TRBV6-4 and TRBJ2-7; D is perhaps TRBD2 (6 bases). The CDR3 contains 13 residues. Deletions cut 0 bases from V and 7 bases from J, with 10 bases between. Germline V lookup: CDR1 MRHNA, CDR2 SNTAGT. As DNA, the CDR3 is TGTGCCAGCAGTGACTCGGAGGAGGGTGAGCAGTACTTC. This translates into CASSDSEEGEQYF.

This rearrangement joins TRBV9 to TRBJ2-1, with a weak D call TRBD1 (6 bases). Germline CDR1 is SGDLS and CDR2 is YYNGEE. Trimming pared 4 bases from V and 6 bases from J, leaving 11 bases between. The CDR3 consists of 13 residues. CDR3 bases: TGTGCCAGCAGCCCAGGGGTTGGCAATGAGCAGTTCTTC. Protein: CASSPGVGNEQFF.

This clonotype was counted between two and nine times. The chain has TRBV20-1 and TRBJ2-7, with TRBD1 as a possible D gene (7 bases). The CDR3 has 16 amino acids. Trimming left V 3 bases short and J 5 bases short, with 23 bases between. Germline lookup yields CDR1 DFQATT and CDR2 SNEGSKA (reference sequence). The CDR3 DNA reads TGCAGTGCTAGCCCCCTTGGCAGGGGGGCTCTCCACGAGCAGTACTTC. Translation gives CSASPLGRGALHEQYF.

This clonotype was counted at least ten times. The genes are TRBV3-1 and TRBJ2-7; the match to TRBD1 covers 8 bases. V was clipped by 1 base and J by 3 bases; unmatched bases: 5. The CDR3 extends over 15 amino acids. From germline, CDR1 is LGHDT and CDR2 YNNKEL (reference sequence). The CDR3 DNA reads TGTGCCAGCAGCCAAGCTCCAGGACAGGGCTACGAGCAGTACTTC. Protein product: CASSQAPGQGYEQYF.

This clonotype was detected only a few times. The V and J genes are TRBV7-3 and TRBJ1-4; a weak D match, TRBD1 (5 bases). Germline V gene data show CDR1 as SGHTA and CDR2 as FQGTGA. The CDR3 has 13 residues. Trimming shortened V by 2 bases and J by 7 bases, and 8 bases separated the two germline ends. The CDR3 coding sequence is TGTGCCAGCAGCTTAGGTCAGGGTGAAAAACTGTTTTTT. Its translation: CASSLGQGEKLFF.

This clonotype has more than one count but fewer than ten. This CDR3 reads CASSGRGGGSSNEQFF. CDR3 nucleotide sequence: TGTGCCAGCAGCGGTAGGGGCGGGGGCTCTAGCAATGAGCAGTTCTTC. This rearrangement joins TRBV5-4 to TRBJ2-1; D is perhaps TRBD2 (7 bases). The CDR3 is 16 amino acids. CDR1 SGHNT and CDR2 YYREEE come from the germline V gene (reference sequence). V lost 4 bases to trimming and J lost 6 bases, with 20 bases between them.

The chain recombines TRBV5-1 with TRBJ2-2, with 11 bases fitting TRBD1. Looked up from germline, CDR1 is SGHRS and CDR2 is YFSETQ. The CDR3 is made up of 19 amino acids. The junction had 13 bases not matched to a gene; V was cut back by 2 bases and J by 4 bases. In DNA form, the CDR3 reads TGCGCCAGCAGCTTTGGGCACCAGGGGACAGGGGGAAGCACCGGGGAGCTGTTTTTT. Protein sequence: CASSFGHQGTGGSTGELFF.

The gene calls are TRBV12-3 or TRBV12-4 and TRBJ2-5; 14 nucleotides line up with TRBD2. The CDR3 consists of 17 residues. V was pared by 6 bases and J by 4 bases, with 10 bases of the junction left unmatched. Here the CDR3 reads CASSDTGTSGGGETQYF. DNA of the CDR3: TGTGCCAGCAGCGATACCGGGACTAGCGGGGGAGGAGAGACCCAGTACTTC.

This clonotype was found many times. This rearrangement joins TRBV28 to TRBJ1-4, with 8 bases matching TRBD1. Trimming cost V 6 bases and J 2 bases; bases outside gene matches: 5. In germline, CDR1 is MDHEN, CDR2 SYDVKM. The CDR3 totals 15 residues. The CDR3 coding sequence is TGTGCCAGCAGAACCACAGGGGGTACTAATGAAAAACTGTTTTTT. Protein: CASRTTGGTNEKLFF.

This CDR3 reads CAWSPGVQNTEAFF. DNA for the CDR3: TGTGCCTGGAGTCCCGGGGTGCAGAACACTGAAGCTTTCTTT. The rearrangement links TRBV30 to TRBJ1-1; D is unresolved. The CDR3 is 14 residues long. The germline CDR1 and CDR2 sequences are GTSNPN and SVGIG (reference sequence). The V gene lost 2 bases and the J gene lost 1 base, with 11 bases spanning the gap.